The clone carrying this TCR beta chain was detected many times. This sample was included in a study of kidney transplant recipient with SARS-CoV-2 infection. Via MiXCR, TCRdb re-called the reads, giving one row per CDR3 protein. The sample holds some 220,000 distinct CDR3 sequences, under 35% seen once. The receptor was derived from a young adult male patient who had COVID-19 and was a kidney transplant recipient. Certain T cells may be donor cells from the graft. The material sequenced was a blood sample, taken at baseline and on day 111 from a kidney transplant recipient.

The DNA for the CDR3 is TGTGCCAGCAGACCAAAGACAGGGTATAACACTGAAGCTTTCTTT. Encoded protein: CASRPKTGYNTEAFF. V gene TRBV7-8 combines with J gene TRBJ1-1; TRBD1 matches at 7 bases. Germline V gives CDR1 SGHVS, CDR2 FQNEAQ. CDR3 length equals 15 residues. The junction had 9 bases not matched to a gene; V was cut back by 6 bases and J by 2 bases.